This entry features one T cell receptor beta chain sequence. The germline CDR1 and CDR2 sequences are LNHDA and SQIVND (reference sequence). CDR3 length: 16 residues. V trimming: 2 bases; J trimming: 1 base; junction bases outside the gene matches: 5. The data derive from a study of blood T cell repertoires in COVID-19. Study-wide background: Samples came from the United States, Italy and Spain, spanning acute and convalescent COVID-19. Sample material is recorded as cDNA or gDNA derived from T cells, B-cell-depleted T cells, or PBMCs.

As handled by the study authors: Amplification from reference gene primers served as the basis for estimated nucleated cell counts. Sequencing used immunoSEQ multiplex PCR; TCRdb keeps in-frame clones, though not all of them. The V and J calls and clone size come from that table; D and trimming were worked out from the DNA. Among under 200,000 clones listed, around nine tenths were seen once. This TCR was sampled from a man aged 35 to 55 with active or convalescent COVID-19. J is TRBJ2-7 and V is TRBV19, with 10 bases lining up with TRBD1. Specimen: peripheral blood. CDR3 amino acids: CASSIRGQGFSYEQYF. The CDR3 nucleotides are TGTGCCAGTAGTATAAGGGGACAGGGGTTTTCCTACGAGCAGTACTTC.